The clone carrying this TCR beta chain was found many times. Its antigen is not identified. The sample comes from a study of T cells in Graves' hyperthyroidism and ophthalmopathy. Germline V gene sequence: CDR1 SGHVS, CDR2 FQNEAQ. Trimming pared 1 base from V and 8 bases from J, leaving 16 bases between. The CDR3 extends over 15 amino acids. Graves' hyperthyroidism is called stable when ophthalmopathy does not progress within 18 months. Patients aged 18 to 65 had newly diagnosed hyperthyroidism lasting under 2 months. Fresh peripheral blood, around 9.2 ml of it, supplied the PBMCs. Amplified regions were TCR beta CDR3 sequences from RNA transcripts. The study used the HTBI primer set for a first-round RT-PCR of the TCR CDR3. TCRdb called the multiplex PCR reads again in MiXCR, with one record for every CDR3 protein. There are about 380,000 distinct CDR3 sequences in the sample; 11% to 15% occur only once, and about 11% lies in the top ten.

Study-wide results and limits: Blood also held most thyroid clonotypes expanded beyond 0.001.

The chain couples TRBV7-8 to TRBJ2-3, with D perhaps matching TRBD2 (5 bases). The origin of this receptor is a woman aged 55-70 years with Graves' hyperthyroidism. Specimen: blood. CDR3 protein: CASSLVGVTRGTQYF. CDR3 bases: TGTGCCAGCAGCTTAGTCGGGGTGACAAGAGGTACGCAGTATTTT.